The 23 T cell receptor beta chains below were found in one sample sequenced in a study of cytomegalovirus exposure and HLA in healthy donors. A multiplex PCR was run with 60 Vbeta primers and 13 Jbeta primers. Method: immunoSEQ multiplex PCR; TCRdb's copy keeps in-frame clones and lacks some. The repertoire holds about 160,000 clones, roughly four fifths seen once, with over 4% in the top ten. The sample comprised PBMCs. These receptors came from a man in his fifties in good health and CMV-seropositive.

CDR3 sequence: CASSYGSSSGSYEQYF. In DNA form, the CDR3 reads TGTGCCAGCAGTTACGGGAGTAGCTCGGGCTCCTACGAGCAGTACTTC. The V and J genes are TRBV6-5 and TRBJ2-5, with TRBD2 as a possible D gene (5 bases). The last part of the DNA fits TRBJ2-7 better; the J call may be wrong. The germline gives CDR1 MNHEY, CDR2 SVGAGI. The CDR3 extends over 16 amino acids.

This chain uses TRBV28 with TRBJ1-3, with D unclear. Looked up from germline, CDR1 is MDHEN and CDR2 is SYDVKM. The CDR3 runs 13 residues. The ends were cut back, 6 bases at V and 0 bases at J, with 6 bases in the middle. Written as DNA, the CDR3 is TGTGCCAGCAGAACTGCCTCTGGAAACACCATATATTTT. It yields the protein CASRTASGNTIYF.

The rearrangement links TRBV15 to TRBJ2-1, with D possibly matching TRBD2 (6 bases). Between the trimmed V and J ends, which lost 5 bases and 5 bases, there was a span of 13 bases. Germline V CDR1 and CDR2: LNHNV, YYDKDF (reference sequence). This CDR3 spans 14 amino acids. The CDR3 sequence: CATSGDLMNNEQFF. CDR3 DNA sequence: TGTGCCACCAGCGGGGACTTAATGAACAATGAGCAGTTCTTC.

This clone was seen more than once but under ten times. CDR3 sequence: CASSSQGWYEQYF. CDR3 DNA: TGTGCCAGCAGTTCACAGGGGTGGTACGAGCAGTACTTC. The chain carries TRBV6-5 and TRBJ2-5, with 7 bases identical to TRBD1. The J call is uncertain, as TRBJ2-7 better fits the DNA end. The germline V gene has CDR1 MNHEY and CDR2 SVGAGI. This CDR3 is 13 amino acids long.

The rearrangement joins TRBV28 to TRBJ1-4; 7 nucleotides align to TRBD1. V shed 3 bases, J shed 4 bases, and the junction held 5 bases outside the gene matches. Germline CDR1 reads MDHEN; CDR2 reads SYDVKM. CDR3 length: 15 residues. The CDR3 reads CASSFGQAYNEKLFF. The DNA of the CDR3 is TGTGCCAGCAGTTTCGGACAGGCCTATAATGAAAAACTGTTTTTT.

CDR3 sequence (DNA): TGTGCCGCAGCCCTCAGGGCTAACTATGGCTACACCTTC. Its protein product is CAAALRANYGYTF. The chain joins TRBV6-1 to TRBJ1-2, with D possibly matching TRBD1 (5 bases). CDR1 and CDR2 (germline): MNHNS, SASEGT. The length of the CDR3 is 13 residues. Trimming removed 11 bases from V and 0 bases from J, with 13 bases in between.

The chain joins TRBV6-6 to TRBJ1-5; D not resolved. The germline CDR1 and CDR2 sequences are MNHNY and SVGAGI (reference sequence). Trimming took 4 bases from V and 3 from J, leaving 10 bases between them. The CDR3 contains 14 residues. The CDR3 loop is CASSFRGNNQPQHF. The CDR3 coding sequence is TGTGCCAGCAGTTTCCGGGGAAACAATCAGCCCCAGCATTTT.

This chain links TRBV7-2 with TRBJ2-7; TRBD1 aligns across 9 bases. CDR1 is SGHTA and CDR2 is FQGNSA in the germline V gene. CDR3 length: 15 residues. V shed 2 bases, J shed 3 bases, and the junction held 5 bases outside the gene matches. The CDR3 DNA reads as TGTGCCAGCAGCTTATTACAGGGGGCGATCTACGAGCAGTACTTC. Its translation: CASSLLQGAIYEQYF.

This clone came up a few times. The chain carries TRBV9 and TRBJ2-3, with 9 bases identical to TRBD1. The CDR3 contains 15 residues. With 3 bases clipped from V and 2 bases from J, the junction kept 4 bases outside the gene matches. Germline CDR1 SGDLS, CDR2 YYNGEE. This chain's CDR3 is CASSDRGRDTDTQYF. The CDR3, as DNA: TGTGCCAGCAGCGACAGGGGGCGGGACACAGATACGCAGTATTTT.

The table lists this clone with a few counts. V and J are TRBV28 and TRBJ1-3, with a tentative D call TRBD1 (5 bases). Looked up from germline, CDR1 is MDHEN and CDR2 is SYDVKM. Trimming cost V 9 bases and J 0 bases, with 9 bases left between them. The CDR3 totals 13 residues. CDR3 sequence (DNA): TGTGCCAGTCGAGACAGCTCTGGAAACACCATATATTTT. Residues: CASRDSSGNTIYF.

A remark on this clone: At one boundary the junction diverges from the germline segment, which might be a read error. CDR3: CASSPQGDREEVF. The DNA for the CDR3 is TGTGCCAGCAGTCCCCAGGGGGATAGGGAGGAGGTCTTT. The rearrangement joins TRBV28 to TRBJ1-6; 7 bases agree with TRBD1. The length of the CDR3 is 13 residues. Germline V gene sequence: CDR1 MDHEN, CDR2 SYDVKM.

This chain links TRBV2 with TRBJ2-2; D is undetermined. CDR1 and CDR2 (germline): SNHLY, FYNNEI. There are 14 residues in the CDR3. Trimming removed 7 bases from V and 1 base from J, with 10 bases in between. The CDR3 is CASTLRRNTGELFF. CDR3 nucleotides: TGTGCCAGCACCCTAAGGAGGAACACCGGGGAGCTGTTTTTT. Full variable domain (remainder filled in from reference TRBV2 and TRBJ2-2): EPEVTQTPSHQVTQMGQEVILRCVPISNHLYFYWYRQILGQKVEFLVSFYNNEISEKSEIFDDQFSVERPDGSNFTLKIRSTKLEDSAMYFCASTLRRNTGELFFGEGSRLTVL.

The chain joins TRBV5-1 to TRBJ1-1; 8 nucleotides agree with TRBD1. This CDR3 has 12 amino acids. The germline gives CDR1 SGHRS, CDR2 YFSETQ. Trimming cost V 4 bases and J 7 bases; bases outside gene matches: 3. CDR3 residues: CASSRQGNEAFF. Here the CDR3 DNA reads TGCGCCAGCAGCCGACAGGGGAATGAAGCTTTCTTT.

This chain links TRBV15 with TRBJ2-7; TRBD1 aligns across 7 bases. The CDR3 has 15 residues. Germline CDR1 and CDR2: LNHNV and YYDKDF (reference sequence). The junction had 2 bases not matched to a gene; V was cut back by 0 bases and J by 0 bases. The CDR3 loop reads CATSREWTGSYEQYF. The CDR3 DNA reads TGTGCCACCAGCAGAGAGTGGACAGGCTCCTACGAGCAGTACTTC.

V gene TRBV15 combines with J gene TRBJ2-5; D possibly corresponds to TRBD2 (7 bases). The end of the DNA aligns better with TRBJ2-7, so the J call may be wrong. The CDR3 contains 16 residues. Germline CDR1 LNHNV, CDR2 YYDKDF (reference sequence). CDR3 DNA: TGTGCCACCAGCAGAGAAAAGGCGGGGGCTGCCTACGAGCAGTACTTC. Its protein is CATSREKAGAAYEQYF.

The chain employs TRBV7-3 and TRBJ2-1, with TRBD2 matching 7 bases. CDR1 and CDR2 from the germline V gene are SGHTA and FQGTGA. The CDR3 totals 15 residues. Trimming cost V 5 bases and J 8 bases; bases outside gene matches: 12. The CDR3, as DNA: TGTGCCAGCAGCCTTGGGGACTCCCTAGCGGATGAGCAGTTCTTC. Its translation is CASSLGDSLADEQFF.

The V and J genes are TRBV21-1 and TRBJ1-5; the table's D gene call, TRBD1, was not cross checked with the DNA. TRBV21-1 is a pseudogene locus. The CDR3 runs to 14 residues. The CDR3 DNA reads as TGTGCCAGCAGCCCGCAGGGGAACGATCAGCCCCAGCATTTT. It translates to CASSPQGNDQPQHF.

This chain connects TRBV5-1 to TRBJ2-2; 11 bases line up with TRBD1. Germline V gives CDR1 SGHRS, CDR2 YFSETQ. CDR3 length: 16 amino acids. V trimming: 1 base; J trimming: 4 bases; junction bases outside the gene matches: 3. The CDR3 is CASSLFGTGGTGELFF. For the CDR3, the DNA is TGCGCCAGCAGCTTGTTTGGGACAGGGGGCACCGGGGAGCTGTTTTTT.

V usage is TRBV28 and J usage is TRBJ2-5; the match to TRBD1 covers 9 bases. CDR1 is MDHEN and CDR2 is SYDVKM in the germline V gene. The J segment lost 3 bases and the V segment lost 5 bases, leaving 4 bases of the junction unmatched. This CDR3 is 14 amino acids long. The CDR3 reads CASSRQGGKETQYF. CDR3 nucleotides: TGTGCCAGCAGTCGACAGGGGGGGAAAGAGACCCAGTACTTC.

The chain uses TRBV2 and TRBJ2-7, with D possibly matching TRBD2 (6 bases). V was clipped by 6 bases and J by 0 bases, with 6 bases between them. The V gene's germline CDR1 is SNHLY and CDR2 FYNNEI. The CDR3 is 12 amino acids. CDR3 amino acids: CASSGSSYEQYF. CDR3 nucleotides: TGTGCCAGCAGCGGGAGCTCCTACGAGCAGTACTTC.

This chain connects TRBV5-4 to TRBJ2-6; 8 bases are a match to TRBD1. V trimming: 0 bases; J trimming: 0 bases; junction bases outside the gene matches: 2. From germline, CDR1 is SGHNT and CDR2 YYREEE (reference sequence). CDR3 length: 17 residues. In nucleotides, the CDR3 is TGTGCCAGCAGCTTGGGGCAGGGGGCCTCTGGGGCCAACGTCCTGACTTTC. This encodes CASSLGQGASGANVLTF.

This clone occurred once. The rearrangement uses TRBV2 and TRBJ2-2; tentative D call: TRBD1 (6 bases). This CDR3 is 16 amino acids long. From germline, CDR1 is SNHLY and CDR2 FYNNEI. V dropped 3 bases and J dropped 1 base, with 12 bases sitting between them. DNA for the CDR3: TGTGCCAGCAGTGATTATGTGGGACAGAACACCGGGGAGCTGTTTTTT. Protein: CASSDYVGQNTGELFF. Full variable domain (outside the CDR3, taken from reference TRBV2 and TRBJ2-2): EPEVTQTPSHQVTQMGQEVILRCVPISNHLYFYWYRQILGQKVEFLVSFYNNEISEKSEIFDDQFSVERPDGSNFTLKIRSTKLEDSAMYFCASSDYVGQNTGELFFGEGSRLTVL.

CDR3 nucleotide sequence: TGTGCCAGCAGCTCCATTTCCGAAGCTTTCTTT. It is translated as CASSSISEAFF. The rearrangement uses TRBV11-2 and TRBJ1-1; D unresolved. The CDR3 contains 11 residues. Germline CDR1 and CDR2: SGHAT and FQNNGV. V lost 4 bases, J lost 8 bases, and 8 bases lay in between.